The clone carrying this TCR beta chain was observed a few times. The data belong to a study of blood T cell repertoires in COVID-19. As for the study in general: Material from acute and convalescent COVID-19 was sourced from the United States, Italy and Spain. T cells, B-cell-depleted T cells, or PBMCs supplied cDNA or gDNA.

Study processing details: Reference gene primer amplification in the assay estimated nucleated cell counts. Sequencing was performed with immunoSEQ multiplex PCR; in TCRdb, only in-frame clones are kept and a portion is missing. V, J and clone size reflect that table, while D and trimming were determined from the DNA. The sample yields a few hundred thousand clones, 70% to 90% seen once. This CDR3 spans 15 amino acids. The V gene end was trimmed by 5 bases and the J gene end by 3 bases; junction bases not matched to a gene: 8. Germline values: CDR1 MNHNY, CDR2 SVGAGI (reference sequence). The receptor comes from a human donor in a cohort sampled during active COVID-19. Sequenced sample: peripheral blood. The J gene is TRBJ2-7, the V gene TRBV6-6; 9 nucleotides align to TRBD1. CDR3 bases: TGTGCCAGCAGTACACACAGGGGGCAAGGCTACGAGCAGTACTTC. It specifies CASSTHRGQGYEQYF.